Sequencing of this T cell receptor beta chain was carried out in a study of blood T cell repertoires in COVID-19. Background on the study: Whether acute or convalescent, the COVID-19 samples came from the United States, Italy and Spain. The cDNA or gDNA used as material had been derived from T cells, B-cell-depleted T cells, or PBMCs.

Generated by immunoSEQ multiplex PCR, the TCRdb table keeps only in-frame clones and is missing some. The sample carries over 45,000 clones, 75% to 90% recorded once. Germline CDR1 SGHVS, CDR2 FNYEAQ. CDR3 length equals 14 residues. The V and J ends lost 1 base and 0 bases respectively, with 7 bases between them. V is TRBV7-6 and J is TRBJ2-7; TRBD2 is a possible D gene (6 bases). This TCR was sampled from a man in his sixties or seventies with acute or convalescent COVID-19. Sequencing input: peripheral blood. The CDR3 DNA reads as TGTGCCAGCAGCTTAGAGGACTACTCCTACGAGCAGTACTTC. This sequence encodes CASSLEDYSYEQYF.